This T cell receptor beta chain appears in the sequencing data of a study of metastatic and nonmetastatic thyroid tumors. Study at large: Samples came from malignant and benign thyroid patients, and repertoires were compared across blood and tumor or nodule tissue.

Original analysis: What underpinned the distant-metastasis classifier for papillary thyroid cancer was the set of CDR3 differences across clinicopathological groups. TCRdb reanalyzed the PCR reads via MiXCR. TCRdb's processing, not the study's, gives the V and J calls here. The repertoire consists of some 50,000 clones, with more than 20% occurring once and the leading ten covering approximately 3.8%. Whole-study results and caveats: In blood and tumor, TCR beta diversity was reportedly significantly higher in malignant thyroid tumors than in benign nodules.

No treatment of any kind had been given to any patient before thyroid surgery. This clone showed up many times. The antigen remains undetermined. The junction had 10 bases not matched to a gene; V was cut back by 0 bases and J by 5 bases. In germline, CDR1 is DFQATT, CDR2 SNEGSKA (reference sequence). There are 16 residues in the CDR3. This sequence joins TRBV20-1 and TRBJ2-1; 7 bases agree with TRBD1. The sequencing sample was made of blood. The receptor was isolated from a male donor with papillary thyroid cancer or a benign thyroid nodule (not recorded which). Some clones in this sample may be carry-over from other donors' samples. The CDR3 is CSARDRDSLSNNEQFF. CDR3 nucleotide sequence: TGCAGTGCTAGAGATAGGGACAGTTTAAGCAACAATGAGCAGTTCTTC.